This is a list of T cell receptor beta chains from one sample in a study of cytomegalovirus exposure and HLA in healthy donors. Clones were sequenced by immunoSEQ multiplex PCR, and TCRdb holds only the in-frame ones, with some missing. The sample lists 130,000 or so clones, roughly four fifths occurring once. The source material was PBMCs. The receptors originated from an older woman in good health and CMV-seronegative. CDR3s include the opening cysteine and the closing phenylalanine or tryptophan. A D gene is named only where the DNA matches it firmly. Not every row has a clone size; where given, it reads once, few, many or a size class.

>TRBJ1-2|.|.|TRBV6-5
TGTGCCAGCAGTTTACGGTCCGGTGGCTACACCTTC
CASSLRSGGYTF
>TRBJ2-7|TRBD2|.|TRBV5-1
TGCGCCAGCAGCTGGGGACTAGCGGGAGGCTACGAGCAGTACTTC
CASSWGLAGGYEQYF
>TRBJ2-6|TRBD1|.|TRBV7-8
TGTGCCAGCAGCTTAGCACGACAGGGGGCTACTGGGGCCAACGTCCTGACTTTC
CASSLARQGATGANVLTF
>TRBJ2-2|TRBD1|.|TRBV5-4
TGTGCCAGCAGCCCCCGGGACAGGGGGTCCACCGGGGAGCTGTTTTTT
CASSPRDRGSTGELFF
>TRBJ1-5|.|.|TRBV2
TGTGCCAGCAGTGATGGGAACAGGAATCAGCCCCAGCATTTT
CASSDGNRNQPQHF
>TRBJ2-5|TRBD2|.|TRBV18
TGTGCCAGCTCACCGACCAGGACGGGAGGTCAAGAGACCCAGTACTTC
CASSPTRTGGQETQYF
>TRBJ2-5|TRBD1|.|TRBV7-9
TGTGCCAGCAGCCCCAGGGACAGGGGCCAAGAGACCCAGTACTTC
CASSPRDRGQETQYF
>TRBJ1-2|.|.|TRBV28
TGTGCCAGCAGCCGAGCGACAGGAATCTCCTATGGCTACACCTTC
CASSRATGISYGYTF
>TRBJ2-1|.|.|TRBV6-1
TGTGCCAGCAGTGAAAGAAGACAGCTAGTCAACAATGAGCAGTTCTTC
CASSERRQLVNNEQFF
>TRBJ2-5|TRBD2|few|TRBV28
TGTGCCAGCAGTTTTCTAGCGGGAGCCGGGACCCAGTACTTC
CASSFLAGAGTQYF
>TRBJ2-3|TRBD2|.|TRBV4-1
TGCGCCAGCAGCCGAGCGGGAGGGCCTGGCACAGATACGCAGTATTTT
CASSRAGGPGTDTQYF